This TCR beta chain appears in the sequencing data of a study of cytomegalovirus exposure and HLA in healthy donors (dated by TCRdb to the late 2010s). Context from the whole study: An earlier analysis of more than 550 of the donors reported over 250 Gb of sequence data and 117 million unique TCR beta sequences obtained from around 190 million T cells. To decide whether each TCR beta V gene segment behaved as functional or pseudogenic, an earlier analysis of some 600 of the donors relied on high-throughput TCR beta sequencing. The aim of the study was to test whether cataloging public T cell receptors could identify signatures of past pathogen exposure. The study combined high-throughput TCR immunosequencing, statistical association of individual TCRs with disease status, and machine learning to predict cytomegalovirus infection status. Of the approximately 400 genotyped donors, around 81% fell in the genetic ancestry cluster associated with self-reported Caucasian donors. Because of strong linkage in the cohort, 5 or 6 DR-DQ haplotypes were treated as single units for association and clustering. Donor age, sex, ethnicity and CMV serostatus were collected together with the repertoire data. About 280 gigabases of sequencing data and 70 million to 95 million unique TCR sequences made up an early release that covered roughly 670 HLA-typed donors. Every repertoire in the discovery cohort had been generated on one and the same sequencing platform. In addition to the first cohort of approximately 670 subjects, a separate validation cohort of approximately 130 different subjects was used. Rather than using new phenotypic data, the later analysis identified candidate immune exposures from TCR beta sequences and from how often those sequences occurred across donors. HLA typing included class I and class II loci at four-digit resolution. A later analysis re-analyzed previously published TCR beta repertoires from 660 or so donors and added high-resolution HLA genotyping to study TCR occurrence patterns. In a later genetic analysis, genome-wide SNP genotypes for about three fifths of the roughly 670 donors were used, and that subset was treated as a discovery cohort. Typing coverage varied by locus: roughly 620-630 donors for A, B, C, DRB1 and DQB1; about 520 for DQA1; over 600 for DPA1; approximately 470 for DPB1. Among roughly 370 genotyped donors of the cohort, an average of about 240,000 unique TCR beta nucleotide sequences were sequenced per donor, approximately 20% of them non-productive. The study used immunosequencing to profile the T cell repertoires of approximately 650 subjects and linked those repertoires to cytomegalovirus serostatus. Study-wide conclusions, independent of this receptor: Sequencing depth was assumed to be roughly uniform across donors in the presence/absence analyses, though that assumption may not hold. According to a later analysis, TCR association rates differed among HLA loci, with DRB1 alleles showing the most associated TCRs and HLA-C alleles showing the fewest. Linkage disequilibrium might explain the correlated functional status among segregating V segments, but an unknown experimental factor could not be ruled out. Because counts were too low, some 17 rarely observed V segments, including chromosome 9 orphons, were excluded from the earlier analysis of around 590 of the donors. Strong co-occurrence of HLA alleles, especially DR and DQ, made assigning TCR associations to individual alleles difficult. In both the original and validation cohorts, the classifier was reported to diagnose cytomegalovirus status with high specificity and sensitivity. A few of the identified cytomegalovirus-associated TCR beta chains were confirmed in vitro to be specific for cytomegalovirus antigens. Compared with equally common non-associated chains, HLA-associated TCR beta chains in a later analysis were more clonally expanded and had lower generation probabilities. Compared with the 666-donor mean, donors in an Asian-associated ancestry cluster had fewer N-insertions in productive TCRs, according to a later genetic analysis. At a false discovery rate of 0.05, a later analysis linked roughly 17,000 TCR beta sequences to specific HLA alleles. This cohort had only TCR beta chains sequenced, and the lack of alpha or paired-chain data limited which features could be detected. A later analysis reported that several top co-occurrence clusters appeared linked to parvovirus B19, influenza, CMV and Epstein-Barr virus. Most TCR sequences were seen in very few donors, while some public TCRs were found in many individuals. Because some donors lacked HLA typing at each locus, the association tests relied only on the typed subset. A total of fewer than 200 TCR beta chains were listed by the study as associated with cytomegalovirus. The 87-base-pair reads could not distinguish some IMGT-functional V segments, including TRBV6-2 and TRBV6-3, so those segments were excluded. It was suggested by the authors that the approach could potentially be generalized to other disease states and immunological phenotypes. For the cohort, immune exposure information was limited to CMV serostatus. A later analysis found that most CMV-associated TCR beta chains appeared HLA-restricted, with HLA associations seemingly driven largely by CMV exposure. A group of highly shared sequence variants was considered likely to be a technical artifact of the sequencing pipeline. An association between a missense DCLRE1C variant and V-gene and J-gene trimming of TCR beta chains was found in a later genetic analysis and replicated in an independent cohort. A further reported finding was that TCR beta sequences accurately predicted the HLA-A and HLA-B alleles for most subjects in the first cohort. An earlier analysis of approximately 570 of the donors showed that most TCR beta V segments appeared in productive rearrangements either about 90% or about 30% of the time, which broadly matched IMGT annotations.

With regard to this clone: Its antigen is currently not known. Base qualities are not recorded, but no much larger clone differs from it by a single base.

The cohort consisted of 666 healthy bone marrow donors. At the time of sampling, all cohort members were nominally healthy, though unrecorded immune exposures were likely present. The donor tested CMV seropositive, placing the donor among the roughly 270 seropositive members of the cohort. A peripheral blood sample was provided by each donor, and peripheral blood mononuclear cells were used for TCR beta sequencing. Genomic DNA was extracted from the blood cell samples with the Qiagen DNeasy Blood Extraction Kit. According to the germline V gene, CDR1 reads SQVTM and CDR2 reads ANQGSEA. Compared with germline, V lacks 5 bases and J lacks 1 base; bases without a gene match: 4. The CDR3 numbers 13 residues from cysteine through phenylalanine. Only the CDR3 DNA stays, 39 bases, in frame from base 1. Library creation used the immunoSEQ multiplex PCR assay. A mixture of 60 forward primers for TCR Vbeta segments and 13 reverse primers for TCR Jbeta segments was used in the multiplex PCR. The CDR3 region of rearranged TCR beta genes was amplified from genomic DNA by a multiplex PCR assay. The amplified TCR beta libraries were sequenced on the Illumina HiSeq System as 87-base-pair reads. As for the original processing: Across the 670 or so repertoires, a later analysis counted 75 million to 90 million unique TCR beta chains, 9.5 million to 13 million of which were shared by at least two donors. Raw reads were error-corrected and collapsed into unique sequences with a nearest-neighbor algorithm that merged closely related sequences to remove PCR and sequencing errors. Alignment of CDR3 sequences to IMGT reference sequences was used to assign V, D and J gene segments. For a sequence to be retained, a match of at least six nucleotides to both a V gene segment and a J gene segment was required. A rearrangement counted as productive if the CDR3 had no stop codons and remained in frame with V and J, and every other rearrangement counted as non-productive. CDR3 was defined according to IMGT convention as the region running from the second conserved V-encoded cysteine to the conserved J-encoded phenylalanine. Sequences without an unambiguous match to a single V gene segment were excluded from the earlier analysis of about 600 of the donors. In an earlier analysis of almost 600 of the donors, a V segment was called functional when productive rearrangements were above 56.7%, and segregating when the standard deviation between donors exceeded 5%. A statistical classification framework was built for diagnosing cytomegalovirus status from the catalog of TCR beta chain sequences. In a later analysis, V and J genes were assigned by comparing TCR nucleotide sequences against IMGT/GENE-DB human TR gene sequences. The TCRdist pipeline was used in a later analysis to assign CDR3 sequences and most-parsimonious VDJ recombination scenarios. A later analysis defined each TCR beta chain by its CDR3 amino acid sequence plus V-gene family, and excluded reads lacking a unique V-gene family. A later analysis removed 450 to 600 highly shared, low-generation-probability nucleotide sequences to deal with suspected cross-contamination and a sequencing artifact. In a later analysis, a clonal expansion index was calculated for each public chain from normalized within-repertoire ranks of inferred template counts. Generation probabilities in a later analysis came from a VDJ recombination model fitted to out-of-frame rearrangements, and those results were checked against IGoR. A later analysis scored TCR-TCR, TCR-HLA and TCR-CMV co-occurrence with hypergeometric tests, applying a repertoire-size bias correction to TCR pairs. In a later analysis, false discovery rates were estimated by permuting HLA or CMV assignments 20 times. In a later analysis, co-occurring TCRs were grouped using DBSCAN, and TCRdist sequence similarity was added for clustering within HLA-allele-positive subsets. Repertoires with fewer than 30,000 or more than 120,000 public chains were left out of co-occurrence clustering, as were about five repertoires with anomalous nucleotide sharing. TCRdb retrieved this table from immuneACCESS and kept in-frame rearrangements only. Not all clones are present; in checked studies, unresolved V genes account for under half, and no reason is known for the remainder. The V and J calls and clone size were taken over from that table, and D and trimming were inferred from the DNA. Within this sample are more than 45,000 clones, with 70% to 80% of them counted one time only. In total, the top ten clones hold just under 20% of the sample.

The material sequenced was PBMCs. The TCR was taken from a woman in her sixties or seventies in good health and CMV-seropositive. In this chain, TRBV29-1 is recombined with TRBJ1-1, and 7 junctional nucleotides match TRBD1. CDR3 region: CSVRRQGNTEAFF. At the DNA level, the sequence is TGCAGCGTTAGACGACAGGGGAACACTGAAGCTTTCTTT.